The 18 T cell receptor beta chains below all came from one sample that was sequenced in a study of a mutant IDH1 vaccine in newly diagnosed glioma. TCRdb keeps only in-frame clones here, not all; method: immunoSEQ multiplex PCR. The sample carries 75,000 to 100,000 clones, around 90% recorded once. Time point defined: baseline, week 1 (first vaccination visit). The sample's treatment: pre-vaccination baseline after standard-of-care therapy. Source: PBMCs, taken from a glioma patient treated with radiotherapy, temozolomide or both. These TCRs come from a woman aged 45-59 years with glioma.

V and J are TRBV10-3 and TRBJ2-7; D is undetermined. Between the trimmed V and J ends, which lost 4 bases and 5 bases, there was a span of 12 bases. Germline loops: CDR1 ENHRY, CDR2 SYGVKD. The CDR3 sequence is 13 residues long. The CDR3 reads CAISGLKADEQYF. CDR3 bases: TGTGCCATCAGTGGCTTGAAGGCGGACGAGCAGTACTTC.

The V gene is TRBV7-3, the J gene TRBJ2-1, with D possibly matching TRBD2 (5 bases). The CDR3 contains 15 residues. Looked up from germline, CDR1 is SGHTA and CDR2 is FQGTGA. V was clipped by 0 bases and J by 2 bases, with 8 bases between them. DNA of the CDR3: TGTGCCAGCAGCTTAACGGGAGTAACCTACAATGAGCAGTTCTTC. As protein: CASSLTGVTYNEQFF.

This clone has just one count. The chain joins TRBV28 to TRBJ1-4; D is possibly TRBD1 (5 bases). This CDR3 spans 15 amino acids. V dropped 10 bases and J dropped 4 bases, with 19 bases sitting between them. Looked up from germline, CDR1 is MDHEN and CDR2 is SYDVKM. CDR3 protein: CATDGLDSHNEKLFF. CDR3 in DNA: TGTGCCACAGATGGACTTGACAGTCATAATGAAAAACTGTTTTTT.

V and J are TRBV5-1 and TRBJ2-7; possible D gene TRBD2, 6 bases. This CDR3 has 15 amino acids. The germline gives CDR1 SGHRS, CDR2 YFSETQ. V lost 4 bases to trimming and J lost 1 base, with 15 bases between them. The CDR3 sequence is CASSPVGGRSYEQYF. DNA of the CDR3: TGCGCCAGCAGCCCGGTGGGGGGTCGTTCCTACGAGCAGTACTTC.

This chain uses TRBV27 with TRBJ2-7; 7 nucleotides align to TRBD1. Germline V gives CDR1 MNHEY, CDR2 SMNVEV (reference sequence). With 3 bases clipped from V and 4 bases from J, the junction kept 9 bases outside the gene matches. The CDR3 covers 15 residues. The CDR3 DNA sequence: TGTGCCAGCAGTTTGGCAGGGGGAGATATTTACGAGCAGTACTTC. Translated, it gives CASSLAGGDIYEQYF.

The rearrangement uses TRBV9 and TRBJ1-1, with 8 bases identical to TRBD1. The CDR3 loop spans 16 amino acids. The V segment lost 0 bases and the J segment 1 base; nucleotides outside the gene matches: 5. Germline values: CDR1 SGDLS, CDR2 YYNGEE. The CDR3 DNA reads TGTGCCAGCAGCGTAGAAAGGACAGGGTCGAACACTGAAGCTTTCTTT. Residues: CASSVERTGSNTEAFF.

The V gene is TRBV6-1, the J gene TRBJ2-5, with D perhaps TRBD1 or TRBD2 (5 bases each). This CDR3 is built from 14 residues. Trimming shortened V by 6 bases and J by 7 bases, and 18 bases separated the two germline ends. Looked up from germline, CDR1 is MNHNS and CDR2 is SASEGT. The CDR3 region has the DNA TGTGCCAGCAGCTCCCCAAGAGGGGCTCGGACCCAGTACTTC. Translating it yields CASSSPRGARTQYF.

This chain connects TRBV30 to TRBJ2-7, with D unresolved. Germline CDR1 reads GTSNPN; CDR2 reads SVGIG (reference sequence). CDR3 length: 13 residues. Trimming removed 3 bases from V and 5 bases from J, with 14 bases in between. This CDR3 reads CAWSLGPADEQYF. CDR3 coding DNA: TGTGCCTGGAGCCTCGGACCGGCGGACGAGCAGTACTTC. Based on the CDR3 plus reference TRBV30 and TRBJ2-7, the full variable domain is SQTIHQWPATLVQPVGSPLSLECTVEGTSNPNLYWYRQAAGRGLQLLFYSVGIGQISSEVPQNLSASRPQDRQFILSSKKLLLSDSGFYLCAWSLGPADEQYFGPGTRLTVT.

This clone was counted a few times. The chain couples TRBV29-1 to TRBJ1-2; D perhaps matches TRBD1 (6 bases). Trimming removed 5 bases from V and 5 bases from J, with 9 bases in between. CDR1 and CDR2 from the germline V gene are SQVTM and ANQGSEA. CDR3 size: 11 residues. Here the CDR3 reads CSVRGAYGYTF. As DNA, the CDR3 is TGCAGCGTTCGGGGGGCGTATGGCTACACCTTC.

V is TRBV6-5 and J is TRBJ1-2, with a possible D match to TRBD1 (5 bases). The CDR3 is 13 residues long. The V end was cut by 4 bases, the J end by 3 bases, with 9 bases between. Germline assignment: CDR1 MNHEY and CDR2 SVGAGI. Written as DNA, the CDR3 is TGTGCCAGCAGTTCGGGACGGTACTATGGCTACACCTTC. Translated, it gives CASSSGRYYGYTF.

The rearrangement joins TRBV7-8 to TRBJ1-2; 12 bases fit TRBD1. The CDR3 sequence is 15 residues long. The J segment lost 6 bases and the V segment lost 4 bases, leaving 6 bases of the junction unmatched. CDR1 is SGHVS and CDR2 is FQNEAQ in the germline V gene. The CDR3 DNA follows: TGTGCCAGCAGCTCGGGACAGGGGGCTTTTAATGGCTACACCTTC. This gives the protein CASSSGQGAFNGYTF.

The J gene is TRBJ1-3, the V gene TRBV7-8; weak D call: TRBD1 (6 bases). This CDR3 comprises 15 residues. The germline V gene has CDR1 SGHVS and CDR2 FQNEAQ. V lost 5 bases and J lost 4, with 15 bases in between. For the CDR3, the DNA is TGTGCCAGCAGCGCCACAGGGATGTCCGGAAACACCATATATTTT. Its translation: CASSATGMSGNTIYF. Combining the CDR3 with reference TRBV7-8 and TRBJ1-3 gives the whole variable domain GAGVSQSPRYKVAKRGQDVALRCDPISGHVSLFWYQQALGQGPEFLTYFQNEAQLDKSGLPSDRFFAERPEGSVSTLKIQRTQQEDSAVYLCASSATGMSGNTIYFGEGSWLTVV.

This chain connects TRBV30 to TRBJ2-1; tentative D call: TRBD1 (5 bases). Trimming stripped 2 bases from V and 5 bases from J, with 10 bases between. This CDR3 has 13 amino acids. Germline V gives CDR1 GTSNPN, CDR2 SVGIG (reference sequence). This CDR3 reads CAWSWTPDNEQFF. CDR3 nucleotides: TGTGCCTGGAGTTGGACACCAGACAATGAGCAGTTCTTC.

The chain is built from TRBV28 and TRBJ1-2; possible D gene TRBD1, 5 bases. CDR1 and CDR2 from the germline V gene are MDHEN and SYDVKM. This CDR3 spans 12 amino acids. Trimming cost V 0 bases and J 10 bases, with 9 bases left between them. As DNA, the CDR3 is TGTGCCAGCAGTTTATGGGCAGGGACCTACACCTTC. Protein sequence: CASSLWAGTYTF.

The CDR3 DNA is TGTGCCAGCAGCTTGGAGGACAGGGTATACAATGAGCAGTTCTTC. Translating gives CASSLEDRVYNEQFF. The chain has TRBV11-2 and TRBJ2-1; 8 bases match TRBD1. The CDR3 has 15 amino acids. Germline V gene lookup returns CDR1 SGHAT and CDR2 FQNNGV. V trimming: 3 bases; J trimming: 4 bases; junction bases outside the gene matches: 5.

In this sample, this clone turned up once. This chain connects TRBV9 to TRBJ2-3, with D tentatively TRBD2 (6 bases). Germline assignment: CDR1 SGDLS and CDR2 YYNGEE. The length of the CDR3 is 13 residues. Trimming left V 0 bases short and J 6 bases short, with 8 bases between. The chain's CDR3 is CASSVAGADTQYF. The CDR3 DNA follows: TGTGCCAGCAGCGTAGCGGGAGCCGATACGCAGTATTTT.

The chain couples TRBV9 to TRBJ2-3, with D tentatively TRBD2 (6 bases). This CDR3 has 15 residues. Germline V gives CDR1 SGDLS, CDR2 YYNGEE. Deletions cut 4 bases from V and 2 bases from J, with 14 bases between. The CDR3 loop is CASSSSGVYTDTQYF. In nucleotides, the CDR3 is TGTGCCAGCAGCTCGTCGGGGGTTTACACAGATACGCAGTATTTT.

The chain recombines TRBV7-9 with TRBJ1-2; 7 bases line up with TRBD1. The germline CDR1 and CDR2 sequences are SEHNR and FQNEAQ (reference sequence). V was clipped by 2 bases and J by 7 bases; unmatched bases: 7. This CDR3 comprises 14 residues. The CDR3 DNA is TGTGCCAGCAGCTTAAAAGGGGGCTCCTTTGGCTACACCTTC. Amino acid sequence: CASSLKGGSFGYTF.